The sequence of this TCR beta chain was determined in a study of T-cell reconstitution after alpha-beta-depleted transplantation in children. CDR1 and CDR2 (germline): SGHRS, YFSETQ. The CDR3 is 14 amino acids. J gave up 9 bases and V 4 bases, and 7 bases lay outside the gene matches. General study results and limits: Reportedly, alpha-beta T cells present about two months post-transplant originated from several hundred expanded clones of graft origin. Some patients' high day-60 TCRbeta diversity was traced to surviving recipient T cells and thymic progenitors. The authors attributed T-cell counts and diversity one year after transplant mostly to newly produced T cells.

In regard to this clonotype: The antigen is undetermined.

Unique molecular identifiers were used in preparing the TCRbeta library. Using its own MiXCR run on the PCR reads, TCRdb lists one record per CDR3 protein. In the table there are about 980,000 distinct CDR3 sequences, about 26% of which are singletons. This TCR was sampled from a boy under two years old who had a stem cell transplant for SCID, so the T cells may come from the graft donor. Sequenced here: PBMCs, mostly from graft donor cells, sampled 360 days after TCRalphabeta/CD19-depleted stem cell transplant. The chain uses TRBV5-1 and TRBJ2-1, with 10 bases that match TRBD1. The CDR3 loop is CASSPDRGHGEQFF. CDR3 bases: TGCGCCAGCAGCCCAGACAGGGGGCATGGTGAGCAGTTCTTC. Full variable domain (outside the CDR3, taken from reference TRBV5-1 and TRBJ2-1): KAGVTQTPRYLIKTRGQQVTLSCSPISGHRSVSWYQQTPGQGLQFLFEYFSETQRNKGNFPGRFSGRQFSNSRSEMNVSTLELGDSALYLCASSPDRGHGEQFFGPGTRLTVL.